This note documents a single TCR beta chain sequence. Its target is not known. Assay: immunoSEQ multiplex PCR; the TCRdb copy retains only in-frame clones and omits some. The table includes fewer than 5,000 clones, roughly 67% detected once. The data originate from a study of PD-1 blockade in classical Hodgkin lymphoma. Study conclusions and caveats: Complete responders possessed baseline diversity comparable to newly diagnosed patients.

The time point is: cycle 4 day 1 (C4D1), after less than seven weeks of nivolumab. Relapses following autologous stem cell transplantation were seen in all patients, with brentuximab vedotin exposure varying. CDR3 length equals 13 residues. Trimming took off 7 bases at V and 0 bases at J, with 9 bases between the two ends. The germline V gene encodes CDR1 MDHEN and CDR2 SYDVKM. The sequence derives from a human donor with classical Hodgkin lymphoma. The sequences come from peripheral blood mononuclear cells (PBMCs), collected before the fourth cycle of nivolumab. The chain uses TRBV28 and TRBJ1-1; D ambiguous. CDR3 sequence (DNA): TGTGCCAGCACGTCGGACTTGAACACTGAAGCTTTCTTT. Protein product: CASTSDLNTEAFF.